What follows are 26 T cell receptor beta chains derived from one specimen sequenced in a study of T cell repertoires in ileal Crohn's disease. Sequencing used immunoSEQ multiplex PCR; TCRdb keeps in-frame clones, though not all of them. This sample carries several thousand clones, 85% to 95% of them seen once, and the ten largest clones take 1.6%. Material for sequencing was ileal tissue. The source is an adult with Crohn's disease.

This chain uses TRBV7-3 with TRBJ2-5; weak D call: TRBD1 (6 bases). CDR1 is SGHTA and CDR2 is FQGTGA in the germline V gene. Trimming stripped 4 bases from V and 5 bases from J, with 17 bases between. The CDR3 loop spans 15 amino acids. This chain's CDR3 is CASSSSGTWGETQYF. The CDR3 bases are TGTGCCAGCAGCTCTTCCGGGACATGGGGGGAGACCCAGTACTTC.

The V and J genes are TRBV7-9 and TRBJ2-4, with 8 bases that match TRBD2. In germline, CDR1 is SEHNR, CDR2 FQNEAQ (reference sequence). The CDR3 is made up of 16 amino acids. The V segment lost 2 bases and the J segment 7 bases; nucleotides outside the gene matches: 10. The CDR3 sequence: CASSLSPRGGRNIQYF. CDR3 sequence (DNA): TGTGCCAGCAGCTTAAGCCCTCGGGGGGGCAGGAACATTCAGTACTTC. Combining the CDR3 with reference TRBV7-9 and TRBJ2-4 gives the whole variable domain DTGVSQNPRHKITKRGQNVTFRCDPISEHNRLYWYRQTLGQGPEFLTYFQNEAQLEKSRLLSDRFSAERPKGSFSTLEIQRTEQGDSAMYLCASSLSPRGGRNIQYFGAGTRLSVL.

The chain is built from TRBV28 and TRBJ2-1, with 13 positions matching TRBD2. This CDR3 region has 14 residues. Germline CDR1 is MDHEN and CDR2 is SYDVKM. The ends lost 6 bases at V and 6 bases at J; junction bases unmatched: 2. CDR3 loop: CASRTSGRANEQFF. CDR3 coding DNA: TGTGCCAGCAGAACTAGCGGGAGGGCCAATGAGCAGTTCTTC.

V usage is TRBV14 and J usage is TRBJ2-7; TRBD1 might be the D (5 bases). CDR1 SGHDN and CDR2 FVKESK come from the germline V gene. With 4 bases removed from V and 6 bases from J, the gap between germline ends came to 13 bases. The CDR3 consists of 13 residues. The CDR3 DNA reads TGTGCCAGCAGCCGGCAAGGGGCTACCGAGCAGTACTTC. Encoded protein: CASSRQGATEQYF.

This chain joins TRBV2 and TRBJ2-3; D is perhaps TRBD1 (5 bases). This CDR3 contains 16 residues. V shed 6 bases and J shed 2 bases, with 18 bases lying between them. Germline loops: CDR1 SNHLY, CDR2 FYNNEI. The CDR3 bases are TGTGCCAGCAGGGCCGACTGGGCAGGGCCCACAGATACGCAGTATTTT. Residues: CASRADWAGPTDTQYF.

V and J are TRBV4-1 and TRBJ1-2; possibly TRBD1 for D (5 bases). Germline V gene data show CDR1 as MGHRA and CDR2 as YSYEKL. V was cut by 0 bases and J by 2 bases, with 10 bases left in between. This CDR3 spans 15 amino acids. CDR3 in amino acids: CASSQDPGINYGYTF. The CDR3 region has the DNA TGCGCCAGCAGCCAAGATCCAGGGATCAACTATGGCTACACCTTC.

The CDR3 region has the DNA TGTGCCAGCAGACGGACAGGGGGCGGGTACGAGCAGTACTTC. It yields the protein CASRRTGGGYEQYF. The chain joins TRBV2 to TRBJ2-7; 11 bases match TRBD1. Per germline, CDR1 SNHLY and CDR2 FYNNEI. This CDR3 has 14 amino acids. V lost 6 bases to trimming and J lost 4 bases; unmatched junction nucleotides: 5.

The sample holds a few counts of this clone. The chain carries TRBV19 and TRBJ1-5; the D gene is possibly TRBD1 (6 bases). Germline assignment: CDR1 LNHDA and CDR2 SQIVND (reference sequence). The CDR3 is 16 residues long. Trimming left V 0 bases short and J 4 bases short, with 13 bases between. CDR3 region: CASSIEGHWRNQPQHF. Here the CDR3 DNA reads TGTGCCAGTAGTATAGAGGGACACTGGAGGAATCAGCCCCAGCATTTT.

The chain uses TRBV7-2 and TRBJ2-7, with TRBD2 as a possible D gene (5 bases). V was trimmed by 1 base and J by 7 bases, leaving 14 bases between them. The CDR3 consists of 14 residues. Germline V gives CDR1 SGHTA, CDR2 FQGNSA. The CDR3 DNA sequence: TGTGCCAGCAGCTTAGAAGTGCGGACTCGAGAGCAGTACTTC. Translation gives CASSLEVRTREQYF.

The rearrangement joins TRBV2 to TRBJ2-1; 9 nucleotides match TRBD2. The CDR3 has 15 residues. Trimming removed 6 bases from V and 9 bases from J; junction bases left unmatched: 12. Germline assignment: CDR1 SNHLY and CDR2 FYNNEI. CDR3 amino acids: CASRSGLAGRGEQFF. The CDR3, as DNA: TGTGCCAGCAGGTCGGGGCTAGCGGGACGCGGTGAGCAGTTCTTC. The whole variable domain, filled in from reference TRBV2 and TRBJ2-1, reads EPEVTQTPSHQVTQMGQEVILRCVPISNHLYFYWYRQILGQKVEFLVSFYNNEISEKSEIFDDQFSVERPDGSNFTLKIRSTKLEDSAMYFCASRSGLAGRGEQFFGPGTRLTVL.

This clone appeared once. The chain uses TRBV7-8 and TRBJ2-2, with D possibly TRBD2 on 6 matching bases. The V gene lost 5 bases and the J gene lost 1 base, with 11 bases spanning the gap. CDR1 and CDR2 (germline): SGHVS, FQNEAQ. CDR3 length equals 15 residues. The CDR3 sequence is CASSLLSGNTGELFF. The CDR3 DNA is TGTGCCAGCAGCCTCCTTAGCGGGAACACCGGGGAGCTGTTTTTT.

The CDR3 loop is CSVSGQFFHFGYTF. In DNA, the CDR3 is TGCAGCGTTAGCGGACAGTTTTTTCACTTCGGCTACACCTTC. This chain connects TRBV29-1 to TRBJ1-2; D is possibly TRBD1 (6 bases). The germline V and J ends were trimmed by 5 bases and 8 bases, with 21 bases remaining between them. This CDR3 is built from 14 residues. Germline CDR1 SQVTM, CDR2 ANQGSEA.

The V and J genes are TRBV18 and TRBJ2-1; D possibly corresponds to TRBD2 (6 bases). Trimming took off 10 bases at V and 2 bases at J, with 12 bases between the two ends. The length of the CDR3 is 13 residues. Germline lookup yields CDR1 KGHSH and CDR2 LQKENI. Here the CDR3 reads CATSAGTYNEQFF. CDR3 in DNA: TGTGCCACCTCCGCGGGGACCTACAATGAGCAGTTCTTC.

The J gene is TRBJ2-7, the V gene TRBV2, with D possibly matching TRBD1 (6 bases). V gave up 4 bases and J gave up 3 bases, with 10 bases separating them. The length of the CDR3 is 13 residues. Germline CDR1 and CDR2: SNHLY and FYNNEI. CDR3 region: CASSGRDNYEQYF. The CDR3 DNA reads TGTGCCAGCAGTGGCCGGGACAACTACGAGCAGTACTTC.

The chain recombines TRBV19 with TRBJ1-5, with 10 bases that match TRBD1. V lost 7 bases and J lost 1; bases outside the gene matches: 16. CDR3 length: 19 residues. Per the germline V gene, CDR1 is LNHDA and CDR2 is SQIVND (reference sequence). The CDR3: CASKGFGGQGYRSNQPQHF. The CDR3 region has the DNA TGTGCCAGTAAGGGTTTTGGGGGACAGGGGTACCGGAGCAATCAGCCCCAGCATTTT.

The chain carries TRBV7-8 and TRBJ1-2, with D perhaps TRBD1 (5 bases). V lost 1 base, J lost 1 base, and 13 bases lay in between. This CDR3 has 16 amino acids. The germline V gene has CDR1 SGHVS and CDR2 FQNEAQ. As DNA, the CDR3 is TGTGCCAGCAGCTTAGGACAGACCGCTCTTAACTATGGCTACACCTTC. Translation gives CASSLGQTALNYGYTF.

The genes are TRBV7-9 and TRBJ2-7; 7 bases align to TRBD1. Germline V lookup: CDR1 SEHNR, CDR2 FQNEAQ (reference sequence). V was clipped by 6 bases and J by 3 bases; unmatched bases: 11. This CDR3 contains 15 residues. The CDR3 nucleotides are TGTGCCAGCAGATACGACAGGGAATACAACTACGAGCAGTACTTC. This translates into CASRYDREYNYEQYF.

The chain has TRBV28 and TRBJ2-3; possible D gene TRBD2, 5 bases. Germline CDR1 MDHEN, CDR2 SYDVKM. The CDR3 has 15 amino acids. V was clipped by 5 bases and J by 4 bases, with 16 bases between them. This CDR3 reads CASSLPLTGADTQYF. The CDR3 bases are TGTGCCAGCAGTCTACCACTCACCGGGGCAGATACGCAGTATTTT.

The chain recombines TRBV11-1 with TRBJ2-7, with TRBD2 identical over 11 bases. Germline trimming cut 3 bases from V and 6 bases from J; bases unmatched to any gene: 7. The germline gives CDR1 SGHAT, CDR2 FQDESV (reference sequence). CDR3 length: 15 residues. CDR3 coding DNA: TGTGCCAGCAGCTTGAATCTAGCGGGAGGAAGCGAGCAGTACTTC. Translation gives CASSLNLAGGSEQYF.

V is TRBV10-3 and J is TRBJ1-1; TRBD1 aligns across 7 bases. This CDR3 is 15 amino acids long. J lost 1 base, V lost 3 bases, and 5 bases had no gene match. Germline loops: CDR1 ENHRY, CDR2 SYGVKD. CDR3 region: CAISEKGAGNTEAFF. The CDR3 region has the DNA TGTGCCATCAGTGAAAAGGGGGCGGGGAACACTGAAGCTTTCTTT.

CDR3 region: CASSLAFTGVIGELFF. DNA of the CDR3: TGCGCCAGCAGCTTAGCCTTCACAGGGGTGATCGGGGAGCTGTTTTTT. The chain uses TRBV5-1 and TRBJ2-2; 7 bases fit TRBD1. Germline CDR1 SGHRS, CDR2 YFSETQ. J lost 7 bases, V lost 2 bases, and 11 bases had no gene match. The CDR3 covers 16 residues. The complete variable domain, with remaining parts taken from reference TRBV5-1 and TRBJ2-2, reads KAGVTQTPRYLIKTRGQQVTLSCSPISGHRSVSWYQQTPGQGLQFLFEYFSETQRNKGNFPGRFSGRQFSNSRSEMNVSTLELGDSALYLCASSLAFTGVIGELFFGEGSRLTVL.

The gene calls are TRBV19 and TRBJ2-2, with 7 positions matching TRBD2. The CDR3 consists of 17 residues. Unmatched junction bases numbered 11, after V lost 4 bases and J lost 3 bases. Germline-derived CDR1 and CDR2 are LNHDA and SQIVND (reference sequence). The CDR3 nucleotides are TGTGCCAGTAGTACCGGACTAGTCAGATTCGACACCGGGGAGCTGTTTTTT. Translating it yields CASSTGLVRFDTGELFF.

The chain uses TRBV9 and TRBJ2-2; a weak D match, TRBD1 (5 bases). Trimming took 0 bases from V and 9 from J, leaving 12 bases between them. This CDR3 contains 14 residues. Germline lookup yields CDR1 SGDLS and CDR2 YYNGEE. CDR3 in amino acids: CASSVAQGSRELFF. CDR3 nucleotide sequence: TGTGCCAGCAGCGTAGCTCAGGGTAGCAGGGAGCTGTTTTTT.

This clone appeared once. V is TRBV5-1 and J is TRBJ1-2; D is possibly TRBD1 (6 bases). V lost 1 base and J lost 4, with 17 bases in between. This CDR3 has 16 residues. The germline V gene has CDR1 SGHRS and CDR2 YFSETQ. The CDR3 region is CASSLTRTELPYGYTF. CDR3 coding DNA: TGCGCCAGCAGCTTGACCCGGACAGAACTCCCCTATGGCTACACCTTC.

This clone appeared once. The J gene is TRBJ1-2, the V gene TRBV28, with D uncertain. This CDR3 has 11 amino acids. Trimming shortened V by 6 bases and J by 4 bases, and 6 bases separated the two germline ends. Germline-derived CDR1 and CDR2 are MDHEN and SYDVKM. The CDR3 DNA reads as TGTGCCAGCAGCCCCTCCTATGGCTACACCTTC. Translating it yields CASSPSYGYTF.

V is TRBV4-1 and J is TRBJ2-7, with 11 bases matching TRBD1. Germline V lookup: CDR1 MGHRA, CDR2 YSYEKL. The CDR3 is 16 amino acids. J lost 8 bases, V lost 1 base, and 10 bases had no gene match. CDR3 sequence reads: CASSQGSGTGGRKQYF. The CDR3, as DNA: TGCGCCAGCAGCCAAGGGTCCGGGACAGGGGGGAGGAAGCAGTACTTC.